This is a list of T cell receptor beta chains from one sample in a study of blood T cell repertoires in COVID-19. TCRdb keeps only in-frame clones here, not all; method: immunoSEQ multiplex PCR. Of about 290,000 clones listed, around four fifths are singletons. The sequencing sample was made of peripheral blood. The receptors here all came from a woman aged 50 to 60 with active or convalescent COVID-19. CDR3s include the opening cysteine and the closing phenylalanine or tryptophan. The D gene is left open where the match is weak. Not all rows give a size; the values are once, few, many and, for expanded clones, a class.

D: -
V: TRBV7-2
size: once
J: TRBJ1-1
CDR3: CASSQDRFDTEAFF
DNA: TGTGCCAGCAGTCAAGACAGGTTCGACACTGAAGCTTTCTTT

D: -
V: TRBV5-4
size: -
J: TRBJ2-5
CDR3: CASSPVPGQAETQYF
DNA: TGTGCCAGCAGCCCAGTCCCGGGACAAGCGGAGACCCAGTACTTC

D: -
V: TRBV5-1
size: -
J: TRBJ1-2
CDR3: CASSLETVKFGYTF
DNA: TGCGCCAGCAGCTTGGAGACAGTGAAATTCGGCTACACCTTC

D: -
V: TRBV7-2
size: -
J: TRBJ2-2
CDR3: CASSLKAGTGELFF
DNA: TGTGCCAGCAGCTTAAAAGCTGGCACCGGGGAGCTGTTTTTT

D: -
V: TRBV19
size: -
J: TRBJ1-1
CDR3: CASSMPGRSAEAFF
DNA: TGTGCCAGTAGTATGCCAGGGCGATCGGCTGAAGCTTTCTTT

D: TRBD1
V: TRBV9
size: -
J: TRBJ2-5
CDR3: CASSGRQGGETQYF
DNA: TGTGCCAGCAGCGGTAGACAGGGTGGCGAGACCCAGTACTTC

D: TRBD2
V: TRBV19
size: -
J: TRBJ2-5
CDR3: CASSLSGSGETQYF
DNA: TGTGCCAGTAGTCTTAGCGGGAGTGGAGAGACCCAGTACTTC

D: TRBD2
V: TRBV7-6
size: -
J: TRBJ2-7
CDR3: CASSSSSGPLYEQYF
DNA: TGTGCCAGCAGCTCATCTAGCGGCCCTCTTTACGAGCAGTACTTC

D: -
V: TRBV3-1/TRBV3-2
size: -
J: TRBJ2-5
CDR3: CASSQDRARWETQYF
DNA: TGTGCCAGCAGCCAAGATCGTGCTAGGTGGGAGACCCAGTACTTC

D: TRBD2
V: TRBV9
size: -
J: TRBJ2-7
CDR3: CASSLDPGGVYEQYF
DNA: TGTGCCAGCAGTCTAGACCCGGGGGGGGTCTACGAGCAGTACTTC

D: -
V: TRBV5-1
size: -
J: TRBJ2-2
CDR3: CASTLGGTRNTGELFF
DNA: TGCGCCAGCACCCTGGGGGGGACACGGAACACCGGGGAGCTGTTTTTT

D: TRBD1
V: TRBV12-5
size: -
J: TRBJ1-2
CDR3: CASGFAGTGRPRGYGYTF
DNA: TGTGCTAGTGGTTTTGCCGGGACAGGCCGTCCCCGGGGCTATGGCTACACCTTC

D: -
V: TRBV2
size: -
J: TRBJ1-5
CDR3: CASRRGLTGINQPQHF
DNA: TGTGCCAGCAGACGCGGCCTAACAGGGATCAATCAGCCCCAGCATTTT

D: TRBD1
V: TRBV3-1/TRBV3-2
size: -
J: TRBJ1-2
CDR3: CASSQLDRAPSGYTF
DNA: TGTGCCAGCAGCCAACTGGACAGGGCCCCATCTGGCTACACCTTC

D: -
V: TRBV7-2
size: -
J: TRBJ2-1
CDR3: CASSLDTAYNEQFF
DNA: TGTGCCAGCAGCTTAGACACCGCCTACAATGAGCAGTTCTTC

D: -
V: TRBV7-8
size: -
J: TRBJ1-1
CDR3: CASSVGDTNTEAFF
DNA: TGTGCCAGCAGCGTAGGGGACACGAACACTGAAGCTTTCTTT

D: TRBD1
V: TRBV24-1
size: -
J: TRBJ2-5
CDR3: CATSEGGTETQYF
DNA: TGTGCCACCAGTGAAGGGGGCACTGAGACCCAGTACTTC

D: -
V: TRBV25-1
size: -
J: TRBJ1-2
CDR3: CASSGGLAAGGYTF
DNA: TGTGCCAGCAGTGGCGGACTCGCAGCCGGCGGCTACACCTTC

D: TRBD1
V: TRBV12-5
size: -
J: TRBJ1-2
CDR3: CASGDRGSGYTF
DNA: TGTGCTAGTGGTGACAGGGGGTCTGGCTACACCTTC

D: TRBD2
V: TRBV5-6
size: -
J: TRBJ2-3
CDR3: CASSLIAGGSDTQYF
DNA: TGTGCCAGCAGCTTGATAGCGGGAGGTTCTGATACGCAGTATTTT

D: -
V: TRBV20-1
size: -
J: TRBJ2-7
CDR3: CSASRRSSAYEQYF
DNA: TGCAGTGCTAGTCGGCGGTCGTCTGCATACGAGCAGTACTTC

D: TRBD1
V: TRBV7-9
size: -
J: TRBJ1-1
CDR3: CASSFQGTVNTEAFF
DNA: TGTGCCAGCAGCTTTCAAGGGACAGTCAACACTGAAGCTTTCTTT

D: TRBD2
V: TRBV20-1
size: -
J: TRBJ2-2
CDR3: CSASRPGGTGELFF
DNA: TGCAGTGCTAGTAGACCGGGAGGAACCGGGGAGCTGTTTTTT

D: -
V: TRBV6-5
size: -
J: TRBJ1-5
CDR3: CASRIPNSNQPQHF
DNA: TGTGCCAGCAGGATACCTAATAGCAATCAGCCCCAGCATTTT

D: -
V: TRBV5-6
size: -
J: TRBJ1-2
CDR3: CASSLQGNYGYTF
DNA: TGTGCCAGCAGCTTACAGGGCAACTATGGCTACACCTTC

D: TRBD1
V: TRBV29-1
size: once
J: TRBJ1-2
CDR3: CSVERGLYGYTF
DNA: TGCAGCGTTGAAAGGGGGCTCTATGGCTACACCTTC

D: -
V: TRBV18
size: -
J: TRBJ1-2
CDR3: CASSQEHGYTF
DNA: TGTGCCAGCTCACAGGAGCATGGCTACACCTTC

D: -
V: TRBV20-1
size: -
J: TRBJ2-7
CDR3: CSATTNEQYF
DNA: TGCAGTGCTACTACCAACGAGCAGTACTTC

D: TRBD2
V: TRBV7-7
size: -
J: TRBJ2-5
CDR3: CASSSGTSAETQYF
DNA: TGTGCCAGCAGCTCCGGGACTAGCGCAGAGACCCAGTACTTC

D: TRBD1
V: TRBV27
size: -
J: TRBJ1-1
CDR3: CASRTGTANTEAFF
DNA: TGTGCCAGCAGGACCGGGACAGCGAACACTGAAGCTTTCTTT

D: TRBD1
V: TRBV5-4
size: once
J: TRBJ2-3
CDR3: CASSLPGQGGVNTQYF
DNA: TGTGCCAGCAGCCTTCCCGGACAGGGGGGCGTAAATACGCAGTATTTT

D: TRBD2
V: TRBV7-2
size: -
J: TRBJ2-7
CDR3: CASSLTSGTSYEQYF
DNA: TGTGCCAGCAGCTTGACTAGCGGGACCTCCTACGAGCAGTACTTC

D: TRBD2
V: TRBV5-8
size: -
J: TRBJ2-3
CDR3: CASSLMGTSGSGADTQYF
DNA: TGTGCCAGCAGCTTGATGGGGACTAGCGGGAGTGGCGCAGATACGCAGTATTTT

D: -
V: TRBV18
size: -
J: TRBJ2-1
CDR3: CASSPTDGYNEQFF
DNA: TGTGCCAGCTCACCCACCGACGGGTACAATGAGCAGTTCTTC

D: TRBD2
V: TRBV4-2
size: -
J: TRBJ2-7
CDR3: CASSPLTSGYEQYF
DNA: TGTGCCAGCAGCCCCCTGACTAGCGGGTACGAGCAGTACTTC

D: TRBD2
V: TRBV12-3/TRBV12-4
size: -
J: TRBJ2-1
CDR3: CASSYGLAGEQFF
DNA: TGTGCCAGCAGCTATGGACTAGCGGGGGAGCAGTTCTTC

D: -
V: TRBV5-1
size: once
J: TRBJ2-2
CDR3: CASSLAQRTVGELFF
DNA: TGCGCCAGCAGCTTGGCACAGAGAACAGTCGGGGAGCTGTTTTTT

D: TRBD1
V: TRBV4-1
size: -
J: TRBJ1-1
CDR3: CASTPWDRQNTEAFF
DNA: TGCGCCAGCACCCCATGGGACAGGCAGAACACTGAAGCTTTCTTT

D: TRBD1
V: TRBV3-1/TRBV3-2
size: -
J: TRBJ1-2
CDR3: CASSQDRQGARHGYTF
DNA: TGTGCCAGCAGCCAAGATCGACAGGGGGCGCGCCATGGCTACACCTTC

D: -
V: TRBV19
size: -
J: TRBJ1-5
CDR3: CASNIGNNQPQHF
DNA: TGTGCCAGTAACATCGGGAACAATCAGCCCCAGCATTTT

D: -
V: TRBV19
size: once
J: TRBJ1-5
CDR3: CASSPRGGAGYSNQPQHF
DNA: TGTGCCAGTAGCCCGCGAGGGGGGGCCGGGTATAGCAATCAGCCCCAGCATTTT

D: TRBD1
V: TRBV5-4
size: -
J: TRBJ1-1
CDR3: CASSETTGGYTEAFF
DNA: TGTGCCAGCAGCGAAACGACAGGGGGATACACTGAAGCTTTCTTT

D: TRBD1
V: TRBV9
size: -
J: TRBJ1-2
CDR3: CASSVTAIDRGSNGYTF
DNA: TGTGCCAGCAGCGTAACCGCAATAGACAGGGGATCGAATGGCTACACCTTC

D: TRBD2
V: TRBV7-2
size: once
J: TRBJ2-2
CDR3: CASSLDRLAGGELFF
DNA: TGTGCCAGCAGCTTAGATCGCCTAGCGGGGGGGGAGCTGTTTTTT

D: TRBD1
V: TRBV7-6
size: -
J: TRBJ1-6
CDR3: CASSSTGDFWGSPLHF
DNA: TGTGCCAGCAGTTCTACAGGGGATTTTTGGGGATCACCCCTCCACTTT

D: -
V: TRBV6-6
size: many
J: TRBJ1-1
CDR3: CASSYGQNTEAFF
DNA: TGTGCCAGCAGTTACGGACAGAACACTGAAGCTTTCTTT

D: -
V: TRBV19
size: -
J: TRBJ2-7
CDR3: CASSARRDSTYEQYF
DNA: TGTGCCAGTAGTGCCCGGCGGGACAGTACCTACGAGCAGTACTTC

D: -
V: TRBV28
size: -
J: TRBJ2-3
CDR3: CASSFLFTDTQYF
DNA: TGTGCCAGCAGTTTCCTATTCACAGATACGCAGTATTTT

D: -
V: TRBV30
size: -
J: TRBJ1-1
CDR3: CAWSGQGSFSGNTEAFF
DNA: TGTGCCTGGAGTGGTCAAGGGAGTTTTTCGGGGAACACTGAAGCTTTCTTT

D: TRBD1
V: TRBV5-1
size: -
J: TRBJ1-1
CDR3: CASKGQGASTEAFF
DNA: TGCGCCAGCAAGGGGCAGGGGGCGTCTACTGAAGCTTTCTTT

D: -
V: TRBV4-1
size: -
J: TRBJ2-6
CDR3: CASSQVLSFFPGANVLTF
DNA: TGCGCCAGCAGCCAAGTTCTTAGTTTCTTTCCTGGGGCCAACGTCCTGACTTTC

D: -
V: TRBV2
size: once
J: TRBJ1-5
CDR3: CASRAGTDNQPQHF
DNA: TGTGCCAGCAGGGCCGGGACTGATAATCAGCCCCAGCATTTT

D: TRBD2
V: TRBV7-8
size: -
J: TRBJ2-1
CDR3: CASSLTSGGYNEQFF
DNA: TGTGCCAGCAGCCTAACTAGCGGAGGATACAATGAGCAGTTCTTC

D: -
V: TRBV7-3
size: -
J: TRBJ1-4
CDR3: CASSQERQYNEKLFF
DNA: TGTGCCAGCAGCCAAGAGAGACAGTATAATGAAAAACTGTTTTTT

D: -
V: TRBV27
size: -
J: TRBJ2-7
CDR3: CATRGGGQGPYEQYF
DNA: TGTGCCACCCGCGGGGGGGGACAGGGGCCATACGAGCAGTACTTC

D: -
V: TRBV7-8
size: once
J: TRBJ2-7
CDR3: CASSLMATVSYEQYF
DNA: TGTGCCAGCAGCTTAATGGCGACAGTTTCCTACGAGCAGTACTTC

D: TRBD2
V: TRBV2
size: -
J: TRBJ2-1
CDR3: CASSVRRERPEGYNEQFF
DNA: TGTGCCAGCAGTGTCCGGCGGGAGAGACCCGAGGGCTACAATGAGCAGTTCTTC

D: -
V: TRBV28
size: -
J: TRBJ1-4
CDR3: CASSFTRTRTNEKLFF
DNA: TGTGCCAGCAGTTTTACGCGGACAAGAACTAATGAAAAACTGTTTTTT

D: -
V: TRBV3-1/TRBV3-2
size: -
J: TRBJ2-3
CDR3: CASSPRVASGTDTQYF
DNA: TGTGCCAGCAGCCCCAGGGTGGCTAGCGGCACAGATACGCAGTATTTT